One sample yielded the 14 T cell receptor beta chains listed below, sequenced in a study of Graves' ophthalmopathy and Graves' hyperthyroidism. As the template, RNA transcripts were used to amplify TCR beta CDR3 regions. HTBI primers were used in a first-round RT-PCR, which preceded a second-round multiplex PCR. From the multiplex PCR reads, TCRdb called clonotypes with MiXCR, one entry per CDR3 protein. The sample includes 560,000 or so distinct CDR3 sequences, under 45% of them seen just once. Material for sequencing was peripheral blood or thyroid tissue (not recorded which). The origin of the receptors is an adult man with Graves' hyperthyroidism.

V gene TRBV7-6 combines with J gene TRBJ2-2; 8 positions match TRBD1. CDR3 size: 18 residues. The junction had 13 bases not matched to a gene; V was cut back by 5 bases and J by 2 bases. CDR1 is SGHVS and CDR2 is FNYEAQ in the germline V gene. The CDR3 bases are TGTGCCAGCAGCAAACAGGGGGTTAGCGGTGGAAACACCGGGGAGCTGTTTTTT. Amino acids: CASSKQGVSGGNTGELFF.

This clonotype was counted at least ten times. The CDR3 sequence is CASSIDQQGHQPQHF. As DNA, the CDR3 is TGTGCCAGTAGTATAGATCAACAGGGACATCAGCCCCAGCATTTT. V and J are TRBV19 and TRBJ1-5; TRBD1 is a possible D gene (6 bases). This CDR3 contains 15 residues. V was trimmed by 0 bases and J by 5 bases, leaving 11 bases between them. Per germline, CDR1 LNHDA and CDR2 SQIVND (reference sequence).

This clonotype was counted a few times. This sequence joins TRBV7-9 and TRBJ1-4; 8 positions agree with TRBD1. The CDR3 sequence is 15 residues long. V was clipped by 5 bases and J by 5 bases; unmatched bases: 7. CDR1 and CDR2 from the germline V gene are SEHNR and FQNEAQ (reference sequence). CDR3 nucleotides: TGTGCCAGCAGCGTCGGACAGGGAAAAAATGAAAAACTGTTTTTT. Amino acid sequence: CASSVGQGKNEKLFF.

Ten or more counts support this clonotype. The rearrangement links TRBV10-3 to TRBJ1-1; D gene unclear. V lost 4 bases and J 7 bases, leaving 7 bases between the germline ends. CDR3 size: 11 residues. Germline values: CDR1 ENHRY, CDR2 SYGVKD. In nucleotides, the CDR3 is TGTGCCATCAGTGGGGCTTATGAAGCTTTCTTT. Translating gives CAISGAYEAFF.

There are a few counts of this clonotype. V gene TRBV30 combines with J gene TRBJ1-2; 9 bases are shared with TRBD1. V lost 4 bases and J lost 4; bases outside the gene matches: 4. This CDR3 spans 13 amino acids. Germline CDR1 GTSNPN, CDR2 SVGIG (reference sequence). As DNA, the CDR3 is TGTGCCTGGAAGACAGGGGGTACCTATGGCTACACCTTC. This codes for CAWKTGGTYGYTF.

The table lists this clonotype with many counts. This sequence joins TRBV29-1 and TRBJ2-7; TRBD1 aligns across 8 bases. After removal of 4 bases from V and 8 bases from J, the junction contained 16 bases not matched to a gene. Germline-derived CDR1 and CDR2 are SQVTM and ANQGSEA. The CDR3 consists of 15 residues. The CDR3, as DNA: TGCAGCGTTGCGAATGGACAGGGCCCTTTGTCCAAGCAGTACTTC. Translation: CSVANGQGPLSKQYF.

The V call is TRBV19, the J call TRBJ1-5; D not resolved. The CDR3 spans 14 residues. V shed 4 bases and J shed 5 bases, with 12 bases lying between them. Germline V lookup: CDR1 LNHDA, CDR2 SQIVND (reference sequence). CDR3 DNA sequence: TGTGCCAGTAGTAACGGGGAGCATCATCAGCCCCAGCATTTT. Translation gives CASSNGEHHQPQHF.

This clonotype was detected many times. The chain carries TRBV2 and TRBJ1-3; 12 bases are a match to TRBD1. Per germline, CDR1 SNHLY and CDR2 FYNNEI. Losses at the gene ends were 5 bases for V and 6 bases for J; bases not matched to a gene: 2. The CDR3 length is 14 residues. CDR3: CASSPGQGANTIYF. CDR3 nucleotides: TGTGCCAGCAGTCCGGGACAGGGGGCAAACACCATATATTTT.

This clonotype appeared many times. This rearrangement joins TRBV11-3 to TRBJ1-1, with D possibly TRBD1 on 5 matching bases. Germline V lookup: CDR1 SGHNT, CDR2 YENEEA. Trimming stripped 3 bases from V and 0 bases from J, with 8 bases between. The CDR3 length is 14 residues. The CDR3 is CASSLEGVNTEAFF. The CDR3 nucleotides are TGTGCCAGCAGCTTGGAAGGGGTGAACACTGAAGCTTTCTTT.

In regard to this clonotype: A clone one base away is much larger, so this may be a read error. V is TRBV12-3 or TRBV12-4 and J is TRBJ2-5, with 7 nucleotides matching TRBD1. The CDR3 sequence is 14 residues long. V shed 6 bases, J shed 5 bases, and the junction held 9 bases outside the gene matches. CDR3 coding DNA: TGTGCCAGCAGCCGGGGACAGAGCAAGGAGACCCAGTACTTC. This sequence encodes CASSRGQSKETQYF.

This clonotype was detected ten times or more. This chain uses TRBV7-9 with TRBJ1-1; D gene unclear. The V and J ends lost 2 bases and 4 bases respectively, with 11 bases between them. Germline V gene sequence: CDR1 SEHNR, CDR2 FQNEAQ (reference sequence). The CDR3 sequence is 14 residues long. The chain's CDR3 is CASSLLERSTEAFF. Here the CDR3 DNA reads TGTGCCAGCAGCTTATTAGAGCGATCCACTGAAGCTTTCTTT.

The CDR3 nucleotides read TGTGCCAGCAGCCGTACCGGGAGGAGCACTGAAGCTTTCTTT. Residues: CASSRTGRSTEAFF. J is TRBJ1-1 and V is TRBV5-4, with D unclear. The CDR3 runs to 14 residues. Germline V gives CDR1 SGHNT, CDR2 YYREEE (reference sequence). V was shortened by 4 bases and J by 4 bases, with 14 bases between the two germline ends.

The chain is built from TRBV7-9 and TRBJ1-1; 8 bases are a match to TRBD1. Germline CDR1 is SEHNR and CDR2 is FQNEAQ (reference sequence). CDR3 length equals 17 residues. With V trimmed by 5 bases and J by 2 bases, 13 bases remained unmatched. The CDR3 sequence: CASSQVNTGGHNTEAFF. The CDR3 DNA is TGTGCCAGCAGCCAAGTAAATACAGGGGGGCACAACACTGAAGCTTTCTTT.

As for this clonotype: Here the CDR3 omits its conserved ending phenylalanine or tryptophan, so a read error is the likely source. The chain uses TRBV6-1 and TRBJ1-1, with D unresolved. There are 13 residues in the CDR3. V gave up 2 bases and J gave up 3 bases, with 7 bases separating them. Germline CDR1 and CDR2: MNHNS and SASEGT. The CDR3: CASSEFVYTEAFS. CDR3 nucleotide sequence: TGTGCCAGCAGTGAATTCGTTTACACTGAAGCTTTCTCT.